The clone carrying this TCR beta chain was found many times. Its antigen is still unknown. These data are taken from a study of T cells in Graves' hyperthyroidism and ophthalmopathy. Study-wide results and limits: The majority of expanded thyroid clonotypes above 0.001 also appeared in blood.

This CDR3 region has 12 residues. In germline, CDR1 is SQVTM, CDR2 ANQGSEA. V gave up 6 bases and J gave up 9 bases; unmatched junction bases: 10. Reasons for excluding patients were uncontrolled infection, other autoimmune disease, pregnancy or lactation. Regions amplified from RNA transcripts were the TCR beta CDR3 regions. HTBI primers were employed in a first-round RT-PCR of the TCR CDR3. In TCRdb, the multiplex PCR reads were re-called with MiXCR into one record per CDR3 protein. The top ten hold around a third of the sample, which has nearly 750,000 distinct CDR3 sequences, 30% to 40% seen once.

What was sequenced was blood. V gene TRBV29-1 combines with J gene TRBJ1-1, with 7 bases fitting TRBD1. This receptor was taken from a woman in her thirties or forties with Graves' hyperthyroidism. CDR3 sequence reads: CSVLRVTGQAFF. CDR3 nucleotides: TGCAGCGTCCTCCGGGTGACAGGGCAAGCTTTCTTT.